The 14 T cell receptor beta chains reported below all come from one sample, sequenced in a study of CD8+ T cells in alopecia areata. After isolation, RNA underwent reverse transcription to generate cDNA as the sequencing template. Repertoires were generated with immunoSEQ multiplex PCR, while TCRdb's copy carries only in-frame clones and drops some. The sample carries approximately 34,000 clones, approximately 58% recorded once. The sequencing sample was made of NKG2D-high CD8+ T cells sorted from blood. The receptors here all came from a human donor with alopecia areata.

The V and J genes are TRBV28 and TRBJ2-1; 11 bases align to TRBD2. The germline CDR1 and CDR2 sequences are MDHEN and SYDVKM. The trim removed 2 bases at V and 10 bases at J, leaving 10 bases unmatched. The CDR3 has 16 amino acids. CDR3 in DNA: TGTGCCAGCAGTTTAACTCTAGCGGGAGGTGGCGCAGAGCAGTTCTTC. Amino acid sequence: CASSLTLAGGGAEQFF. Supplemented by reference TRBV28 and TRBJ2-1, the full variable domain reads DVKVTQSSRYLVKRTGEKVFLECVQDMDHENMFWYRQDPGLGLRLIYFSYDVKMKEKGDIPEGYSVSREKKERFSLILESASTNQTSMYLCASSLTLAGGGAEQFFGPGTRLTVL.

This chain joins TRBV27 and TRBJ2-4; either TRBD1 or TRBD2 may fit D (5 bases each). Germline CDR1 and CDR2: MNHEY and SMNVEV (reference sequence). Trimming cost V 5 bases and J 7 bases, with 12 bases left between them. The CDR3 covers 13 residues. CDR3 nucleotide sequence: TGTGCCAGCAGTCTTGCAGGGACCAACATTCAGTACTTC. Its translation is CASSLAGTNIQYF.

The chain links TRBV7-9 to TRBJ2-7, with 7 nucleotides matching TRBD1. V lost 3 bases, J lost 1 base, and 12 bases stayed unmatched. CDR1 SEHNR and CDR2 FQNEAQ come from the germline V gene (reference sequence). The CDR3 runs 17 residues. The CDR3 here is CASSFAVNRGTSYEQYF. The CDR3 DNA is TGTGCCAGCAGCTTCGCCGTAAACAGGGGAACATCCTACGAGCAGTACTTC.

This clone was seen more than once but under ten times. The chain uses TRBV7-9 and TRBJ1-1, with TRBD1 identical over 9 bases. With V trimmed by 5 bases and J by 3 bases, 7 bases remained unmatched. The CDR3 length is 15 residues. Germline loops: CDR1 SEHNR, CDR2 FQNEAQ (reference sequence). The CDR3, as DNA: TGTGCCAGCAGCCCCGAACAGGGGGCGGACACTGAAGCTTTCTTT. Translated, it gives CASSPEQGADTEAFF.

A word on this clone: A much larger clone differs from this one at a single base, so this may be a read error. This rearrangement joins TRBV27 to TRBJ2-7; D gene unclear. Germline CDR1 and CDR2: MNHEY and SMNVEV (reference sequence). The CDR3 is 11 amino acids. Trimming removed 6 bases from V and 3 bases from J, with 6 bases in between. This CDR3 reads CASSPGYEQYF. The CDR3 DNA is TGTGCCAGCAGCCCCGGCTACGAGCAGTACTTC.

The V call is TRBV7-3, the J call TRBJ2-2, with D hard to call. Trimming shortened V by 3 bases and J by 4 bases, and 15 bases separated the two germline ends. This CDR3 has 16 residues. Germline V gene data show CDR1 as SGHTA and CDR2 as FQGTGA. DNA of the CDR3: TGTGCCAGCAGCTTCAGTCGGAACCTCGGCACCGGGGAGCTGTTTTTT. Protein sequence: CASSFSRNLGTGELFF.

V gene TRBV9 combines with J gene TRBJ1-2; 7 nucleotides agree with TRBD1. CDR1 and CDR2 from the germline V gene are SGDLS and YYNGEE. V lost 2 bases, J lost 3 bases, and 10 bases stayed unmatched. The CDR3 runs to 16 residues. The CDR3 loop reads CASSVRQGGDDYGYTF. The CDR3 coding sequence is TGTGCCAGCAGCGTCAGACAGGGTGGGGATGACTATGGCTACACCTTC.

This clone was counted a few times. The chain combines TRBV13 with TRBJ2-1; D remains unclear. Germline loops: CDR1 PRHDT, CDR2 FYEKMQ (reference sequence). With 5 bases removed from V and 7 bases from J, the gap between germline ends came to 12 bases. The CDR3 loop spans 13 amino acids. CDR3 amino acids: CASSPLGTNEQFF. CDR3 nucleotides: TGTGCCAGCAGCCCCCTCGGTACTAATGAGCAGTTCTTC.

This clone has just a few counts. V gene TRBV19 combines with J gene TRBJ1-1; no reliable D call. CDR1 LNHDA and CDR2 SQIVND come from the germline V gene (reference sequence). Trimming removed 7 bases from V and 6 bases from J, with 15 bases in between. The length of the CDR3 is 13 residues. The CDR3 loop is CASIDSGPSEAFF. The DNA of the CDR3 is TGTGCCAGTATAGATTCCGGGCCCTCTGAAGCTTTCTTT.

This clone turned up a few times. The chain has TRBV4-3 and TRBJ2-5; possible D gene TRBD2, 5 bases. There are 15 residues in the CDR3. Germline V gene sequence: CDR1 LGHNA, CDR2 YSLEER. V lost 3 bases to trimming and J lost 2 bases, with 13 bases between them. The CDR3, as DNA: TGCGCCAGCAGCCAGGCAACGTCGGGACAAGAGACCCAGTACTTC. Amino acid sequence: CASSQATSGQETQYF.

V gene TRBV4-1 combines with J gene TRBJ2-7, with D perhaps matching TRBD2 (5 bases). The germline V gene encodes CDR1 MGHRA and CDR2 YSYEKL. The CDR3 is 13 residues long. V was clipped by 4 bases and J by 1 base, with 8 bases between them. Here the CDR3 DNA reads TGCGCCAGCAGCCTAGGGAGTTCCTACGAGCAGTACTTC. This codes for CASSLGSSYEQYF.

J is TRBJ1-2 and V is TRBV11-2; possibly TRBD1 for D (5 bases). The V gene's germline CDR1 is SGHAT and CDR2 FQNNGV. This CDR3 has 13 amino acids. Trimming shortened V by 5 bases and J by 4 bases, and 11 bases separated the two germline ends. The CDR3 loop is CASSARDVYGYTF. The DNA for the CDR3 is TGTGCCAGCAGCGCGCGGGACGTCTATGGCTACACCTTC.

The chain links TRBV19 to TRBJ1-1, with 8 bases identical to TRBD1. Germline CDR1 LNHDA, CDR2 SQIVND (reference sequence). V shed 9 bases, J shed 8 bases, and the junction held 11 bases outside the gene matches. This CDR3 is built from 13 residues. CDR3 in DNA: TGTGCCAGCAGTCCCGGGACAGGCGCCGAAGCTTTCTTT. Translating gives CASSPGTGAEAFF.

The DNA for the CDR3 is TGTGCCAGCAGGGGAGGGCAGTTGAACACTGAAGCTTTCTTT. As protein: CASRGGQLNTEAFF. V usage is TRBV25-1 and J usage is TRBJ1-1; D unresolved. The germline V gene has CDR1 MGHDK and CDR2 SYGVNS. The CDR3 spans 14 residues. Trimming left V 6 bases short and J 0 bases short, with 11 bases between.